This TCR beta chain was profiled in a study of blood T cell repertoires in COVID-19. CDR1 MDHEN and CDR2 SYDVKM come from the germline V gene. V was trimmed by 3 bases and J by 0 bases, leaving 6 bases between them. This CDR3 has 14 amino acids. Clones were sequenced by immunoSEQ multiplex PCR, and TCRdb holds only the in-frame ones, with some missing. Here the sample spans 100,000 or so clones, roughly 84% being singletons. The receptor comes from a woman aged 60-75 years with acute or convalescent COVID-19. The sequencing input was peripheral blood. This chain connects TRBV28 to TRBJ2-4; D is unresolved. The CDR3 is CASSLGQAKNIQYF. The DNA of the CDR3 is TGTGCCAGCAGTTTGGGCCAAGCCAAAAACATTCAGTACTTC. The whole variable domain, remainder taken from reference TRBV28 and TRBJ2-4, is DVKVTQSSRYLVKRTGEKVFLECVQDMDHENMFWYRQDPGLGLRLIYFSYDVKMKEKGDIPEGYSVSREKKERFSLILESASTNQTSMYLCASSLGQAKNIQYFGAGTRLSVL.